This T cell receptor beta chain is drawn from a study of post-analysis software for immune sequencing data. Study-wide results and caveats: Compared with controls, patients showed significantly lower normalized Chao1 diversity. A few TRBV segments appeared more often in patients than in controls, and TRBV5-6, TRBV5-1 and TRBV20-1 were among these.

This clonotype was counted between two and nine times. Its target is unknown. Prepared TCR beta cDNA libraries contained unique molecular identifiers. TCRdb reanalysed the PCR reads using MiXCR and keeps one entry per CDR3 protein. The sample lists 650,000 to 850,000 distinct CDR3 sequences, 53% seen once, with approximately 4.5% in the top ten. The CDR3 is made up of 14 amino acids. Germline V CDR1 and CDR2: KGHSH, LQKENI. Trimming removed 3 bases from V and 3 bases from J, with 12 bases in between. This sequence originates from a girl under 18 with multiple sclerosis. This chain joins TRBV18 and TRBJ2-7; perhaps TRBD1 as D (5 bases). Sequencing input: blood. The CDR3 sequence: CASSPAGKFYEQYF. In DNA, the CDR3 is TGTGCCAGCTCACCCGCAGGGAAATTCTACGAGCAGTACTTC.